A selection of T cell receptor beta chains follows, all from one sample in a study of beta chain features in type 1 diabetes. Only in-frame clones appear in the TCRdb table, and some are missing; sequencing was by immunoSEQ multiplex PCR. The sample consists of 310,000 or so clones, 6.5% to 10% of them appearing once. Sequencing input: central memory CD4+ T cells from blood. Receptors were obtained from a woman between 18 and 29 years old in good health. The CDR3 runs from the conserved cysteine through the conserved F or W. The D gene is left open where the match is weak. Expanded clones get a size class; other rows say once, few or many, or leave the size out.

j_gene,abundance,v_gene,d_gene,CDR3aa,CDR3nt
TRBJ2-3,many,TRBV7-3,-,CASSSQRGTDTQYF,TGTGCCAGCAGCTCCCAGCGGGGCACAGATACGCAGTATTTT
TRBJ2-7,many,TRBV7-2,TRBD1,CASSLTHRGIYEQYF,TGTGCCAGCAGCTTAACCCACAGGGGGATTTACGAGCAGTACTTC
TRBJ1-2,few,TRBV2,-,CASILEGGYGYTF,-
TRBJ2-1,-,TRBV2,-,CASSPEGDEQFF,TGTGCCAGCAGCCCGGAAGGAGATGAGCAGTTCTTC
TRBJ2-7,few,TRBV4-2,TRBD1,CASSQGDRGRGEQYF,TGTGCCAGCAGCCAAGGGGACAGGGGGCGCGGCGAGCAGTACTTC
TRBJ2-1,-,TRBV29-1,-,CSVEGSHNEQFF,TGCAGCGTTGAGGGCAGTCACAATGAGCAGTTCTTC
TRBJ2-3,many,TRBV9,-,CASSALSTDTQYF,TGTGCCAGCAGCGCCCTATCCACAGATACGCAGTATTTT
TRBJ2-1,-,TRBV5-6,TRBD2,CASSLRLAGGPLRYNEQFF,TGTGCCAGCAGCCTTCGACTAGCGGGAGGGCCCTTGCGCTACAATGAGCAGTTCTTC
TRBJ2-1,few,TRBV28,-,CASIPLGGSNEQFF,TGTGCCAGCATTCCCCTGGGAGGATCCAATGAGCAGTTCTTC
TRBJ1-2,few,TRBV25-1,TRBD1,CASKSDRGHGYTF,TGTGCCAGCAAATCGGACAGGGGGCATGGCTACACCTTC
TRBJ2-7,few,TRBV2,-,CASRGDGSYEQYF,TGTGCCAGCAGAGGGGACGGCTCCTACGAGCAGTACTTC
TRBJ1-2,-,TRBV19,TRBD1,CASSKTRTGGTYGYTF,TGTGCCAGTAGTAAGACAAGGACAGGGGGTACCTATGGCTACACCTTC
TRBJ2-4,-,TRBV19,TRBD2,CASSIGGGRQNIQYF,TGTGCCAGTAGTATTGGAGGCGGGAGGCAAAACATTCAGTACTTC
TRBJ2-1,few,TRBV7-2,-,CASSLRTSYNEQFF,TGTGCCAGCAGCTTAAGGACAAGCTACAATGAGCAGTTCTTC
TRBJ2-7,few,TRBV6-6,-,CASSPQAGALGYEQYF,TGTGCCAGCAGTCCCCAGGCAGGGGCATTGGGTTACGAGCAGTACTTC
TRBJ2-5,-,TRBV29-1,-,CSVEGQETQYF,TGCAGCGTTGAGGGACAAGAGACCCAGTACTTC
TRBJ2-7,once,TRBV6-1,-,CASSVSDRLYEQYF,TGTGCCAGCAGTGTGTCGGACCGACTATACGAGCAGTACTTC
TRBJ2-7,-,TRBV5-1,TRBD1,CASSLEDRGQQYF,TGCGCCAGCAGCCTGGAGGACAGGGGACAGCAGTACTTC
TRBJ1-2,-,TRBV5-8,-,CASSPYTDSYGYTF,TGTGCCAGCAGCCCTTATACCGACAGCTATGGCTACACCTTC
TRBJ2-1,-,TRBV27,-,CASSFERGTYNEQFF,TGTGCCAGCAGTTTTGAGCGAGGGACCTACAATGAGCAGTTCTTC
TRBJ1-1,few,TRBV5-6,-,CASSQGLNTEAFF,TGTGCCAGCAGCCAAGGTCTGAACACTGAAGCTTTCTTT
TRBJ1-1,-,TRBV7-2,-,CASSLGSKAFF,TGTGCCAGCAGCTTAGGCTCCAAAGCTTTCTTT
TRBJ2-3,once,TRBV9,TRBD2,CASSARLAGATDTQYF,TGTGCCAGCAGCGCAAGACTAGCGGGAGCCACAGATACGCAGTATTTT
TRBJ1-5,-,TRBV6-1,-,CASSPSSAGRQPQHF,TGTGCCAGCAGCCCCTCGTCGGCAGGGAGACAGCCCCAGCATTTT
TRBJ1-4,-,TRBV4-2,-,CASSLPGTGGEKLFF,TGTGCCAGCAGCTTACCCGGGACCGGTGGGGAAAAACTGTTTTTT
TRBJ2-6,-,TRBV5-4,-,CASSSYLRTGANVLTF,TGTGCCAGCAGCTCTTATCTGCGGACCGGGGCCAACGTCCTGACTTTC
TRBJ2-7,many,TRBV19,-,CASSTDLYYEQYF,TGTGCCAGTAGTACCGACCTATACTACGAGCAGTACTTC
TRBJ1-1,many,TRBV29-1,-,CSVESVLNTEAFF,TGCAGCGTTGAGTCAGTGCTGAACACTGAAGCTTTCTTT
TRBJ2-3,few,TRBV25-1,-,CASRRGGGGTDTQYF,TGTGCCAGCAGGAGGGGAGGGGGGGGCACAGATACGCAGTATTTT
TRBJ2-3,-,TRBV5-1,TRBD2,CASSPDPGTSGSTDTQYF,TGCGCCAGCAGCCCCGATCCCGGGACTAGCGGGAGCACAGATACGCAGTATTTT
TRBJ2-4,few,TRBV28,TRBD1,CASSLSLRDRERWNIQYF,TGTGCCAGCAGTTTATCCTTACGGGACAGGGAGCGTTGGAACATTCAGTACTTC
TRBJ2-7,few,TRBV6-5,-,CASKPGRSYEQYF,TGTGCCAGCAAACCGGGCAGATCCTACGAGCAGTACTTC
TRBJ2-2,-,TRBV6-5,-,CASRTANTGELFF,TGTGCCAGCAGAACAGCGAACACCGGGGAGCTGTTTTTT
TRBJ2-3,-,TRBV5-1,-,CASSLGHFTDTQYF,TGCGCCAGCAGCTTGGGACACTTCACAGATACGCAGTATTTT
TRBJ2-1,few,TRBV5-4,-,CASSLAAGSSYNEQFF,TGTGCCAGCAGCTTGGCGGCGGGAAGCTCCTACAATGAGCAGTTCTTC
TRBJ2-5,-,TRBV5-1,-,CASSLGSQGETQYF,TGCGCCAGCAGCTTGGGCAGTCAGGGGGAGACCCAGTACTTC
TRBJ2-3,-,TRBV25-1,-,CASSDPGRNTDTQYF,TGTGCCAGCAGTGATCCCGGGAGAAACACAGATACGCAGTATTTT
TRBJ2-3,-,TRBV28,-,CASSLGGRQQDTQYF,TGTGCCAGCAGTTTGGGGGGTAGACAACAAGATACGCAGTATTTT
TRBJ2-1,few,TRBV27,TRBD2,CASRRTSLSSYNEQFF,TGTGCCAGCAGGAGGACTAGCCTGAGCTCCTACAATGAGCAGTTCTTC
TRBJ2-5,-,TRBV27,-,CASSLKGGRVQETQYF,TGTGCCAGCAGTCTAAAGGGGGGCCGGGTCCAAGAGACCCAGTACTTC
TRBJ2-7,-,TRBV29-1,-,CSVEWRSYEQYF,TGCAGCGTTGAGTGGCGGTCCTACGAGCAGTACTTC
TRBJ1-4,many,TRBV6-5,-,CASSKTVWDEKLFF,TGTGCCAGCAGCAAAACAGTTTGGGATGAAAAACTGTTTTTT